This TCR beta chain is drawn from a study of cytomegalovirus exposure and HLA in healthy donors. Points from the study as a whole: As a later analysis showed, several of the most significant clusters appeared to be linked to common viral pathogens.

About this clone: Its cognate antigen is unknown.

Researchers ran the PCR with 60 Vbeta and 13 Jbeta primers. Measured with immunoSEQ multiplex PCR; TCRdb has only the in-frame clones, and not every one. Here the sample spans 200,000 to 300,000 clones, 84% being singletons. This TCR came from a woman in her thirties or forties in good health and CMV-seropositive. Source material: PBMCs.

The CDR3 is CASSSRDRGYEQYF. CDR3 nucleotides: TGTGCCAGCAGTTCACGGGACAGGGGCTACGAGCAGTACTTC. The rearrangement uses TRBV6-6 and TRBJ2-7, with 10 nucleotides matching TRBD1. Germline V gives CDR1 MNHNY, CDR2 SVGAGI (reference sequence). There are 14 residues in the CDR3. V gave up 4 bases and J gave up 3 bases; unmatched junction bases: 3.